One T cell receptor beta chain is described in this entry. Its antigen remains unidentified. The sample is drawn from a study of immune evolution from preneoplasia to lung adenocarcinoma. Study observations and caveats: Later-stage lesions appeared to have more T cells, more diversity, less clonality.

J was trimmed by 5 bases and V by 4 bases; bases with no gene match: 8. The CDR3 is 14 residues long. The germline gives CDR1 SGHKS, CDR2 YYEKEE (reference sequence). The protocol was immunoSEQ multiplex PCR, while the TCRdb copy is restricted to in-frame clones and leaves out a portion. This sample has roughly 14,000 clones, with 70% to 90% found just once. The TCR was taken from an older person with lung adenocarcinoma. The chain recombines TRBV5-5 with TRBJ1-1; 7 nucleotides line up with TRBD1. The sequenced material came from FFPE minimally invasive lung adenocarcinoma tissue. CDR3 sequence (DNA): TGTGCCAGCAGCGTAGACAGGGTACGGACTGAAGCTTTCTTT. This codes for CASSVDRVRTEAFF.